This passage covers 13 T cell receptor beta chains from one sample sequenced in a study of breast tumors, draining lymph nodes, adjacent tissues. Breast cancer patients provided tissue from their axillary draining lymph nodes. A single record per CDR3 protein comes from TCRdb applying MiXCR to the multiplex PCR reads. The sample holds 250,000 or so distinct CDR3 sequences, over 30% seen once. Sequencing was performed on axillary lymph node tissue. These receptors all come from a female donor with breast cancer. Some clones in this sample may be carry-over from other donors' samples.

This clonotype has ten or more counts. This chain links TRBV19 with TRBJ1-5; 12 bases agree with TRBD1. The length of the CDR3 is 18 residues. Losses at the gene ends were 6 bases for V and 1 base for J; bases not matched to a gene: 10. Germline CDR1 and CDR2: LNHDA and SQIVND (reference sequence). Here the CDR3 reads CASSLGTGGYESNQPQHF. The CDR3 DNA follows: TGTGCCAGTAGCCTCGGGACAGGGGGCTATGAAAGCAATCAGCCCCAGCATTTT. Full variable domain (missing parts from reference TRBV19 and TRBJ1-5): DGGITQSPKYLFRKEGQNVTLSCEQNLNHDAMYWYRQDPGQGLRLIYYSQIVNDFQKGDIAEGYSVSREKKESFPLTVTSAQKNPTAFYLCASSLGTGGYESNQPQHFGDGTRLSIL.

A remark on this clonotype: A read error may be the cause here, since a much bigger clone is one base away. V and J are TRBV5-6 and TRBJ2-1; the D is unclear. Germline CDR1 reads SGHDT; CDR2 reads YYEEEE. CDR3 length equals 13 residues. The CDR3 is CASSFGRDNELFF. The CDR3 nucleotides read TGTGCCAGCAGCTTCGGGCGCGACAATGAGCTGTTCTTC.

This clonotype was counted many times. Germline is not matched at one junction end, which may reflect a read error. The chain carries TRBV7-7 and TRBJ2-1; TRBD1 agrees at 10 bases. Germline V gene lookup returns CDR1 SSHAT and CDR2 FNYEAQ (reference sequence). The CDR3 length is 16 residues. The DNA for the CDR3 is TGTGCTAGCAGCTCAAGTCCCGGGACAGGGGTCGGTGAGCAGTTCTTC. It translates to CASSSSPGTGVGEQFF.

At least ten counts were recorded for this clonotype. The chain combines TRBV20-1 with TRBJ2-7; possible D gene TRBD2, 5 bases. The CDR3 consists of 14 residues. V was trimmed by 5 bases and J by 1 base, leaving 15 bases between them. Germline CDR1 reads DFQATT; CDR2 reads SNEGSKA (reference sequence). The CDR3 is CSAPSLGRSYEQYF. CDR3 DNA sequence: TGCAGTGCTCCCAGTTTGGGGAGATCCTACGAGCAGTACTTC.

This clonotype has only a few counts. A much larger clonotype is one base distant, so this may be a read error. The chain is built from TRBV20-1 and TRBJ1-3; D is unclear. This CDR3 has 12 residues. Germline CDR1 reads DFQATT; CDR2 reads SNEGSKA (reference sequence). As DNA, the CDR3 is TGCAGTGGGGCAGAGAGCAGAAACACCACATATTTT. The encoded protein is CSGAESRNTTYF.

Regarding this clonotype: A much larger clone lies a single base off, so this may be a read error. The V and J genes are TRBV19 and TRBJ2-7; D is undetermined. Germline CDR1 and CDR2: LNHDA and SQIVND (reference sequence). Trimming shortened V by 10 bases and J by 3 bases, and 16 bases separated the two germline ends. There are 13 residues in the CDR3. Written as DNA, the CDR3 is TGTGCCATTCCCTCGAGGTCTTACTACGAGCAGTACTTC. Amino acid sequence: CAIPSRSYYEQYF.

The table lists this clonotype with a few counts. The chain carries TRBV6-1 and TRBJ2-3; 7 bases are shared with TRBD2. V shed 2 bases and J 2 bases; nucleotides not matched to a gene: 4. Germline CDR1 reads MNHNS; CDR2 reads SASEGT. This CDR3 contains 15 residues. The DNA of the CDR3 is TGTGCCAGCAGTGAAAGCGGGGCCACCACAGATACGCAGTATTTT. Its protein is CASSESGATTDTQYF.

The sample holds many counts of this clonotype. CDR3 nucleotide sequence: TGCAGTGCTAGCCGTGGGGTGGGGGGAACAGATACGCAGTATTTT. Protein product: CSASRGVGGTDTQYF. The rearrangement uses TRBV20-1 and TRBJ2-3; D perhaps matches TRBD2 (6 bases). CDR3 length: 15 residues. CDR1 and CDR2 (germline): DFQATT, SNEGSKA (reference sequence). Trimming cost V 3 bases and J 3 bases, with 16 bases left between them.

In this sample, this clonotype turned up many times. This rearrangement joins TRBV5-1 to TRBJ2-7; tentatively, D is TRBD2 (5 bases). This CDR3 spans 16 amino acids. Deletions cut 3 bases from V and 3 bases from J, with 19 bases between. Germline V CDR1 and CDR2: SGHRS, YFSETQ. The CDR3: CASSWASSGINYEQYF. Here the CDR3 DNA reads TGCGCCAGCAGCTGGGCCTCGTCGGGGATAAACTACGAGCAGTACTTC.

This sequence joins TRBV10-3 and TRBJ2-1; 11 nucleotides match TRBD2. Germline V lookup: CDR1 ENHRY, CDR2 SYGVKD. The V and J ends lost 6 bases and 5 bases, in that order; junction bases with no gene match: 12. There are 17 residues in the CDR3. CDR3 bases: TGTGCCATCAGACCCGACGGGGCTAGCGGGAGGAACAATGAGCAGTTCTTC. Its translation: CAIRPDGASGRNNEQFF.

At least ten counts were recorded for this clonotype. This chain uses TRBV4-1 with TRBJ1-4; 8 nucleotides align to TRBD1. The CDR3 spans 19 residues. Germline lookup yields CDR1 MGHRA and CDR2 YSYEKL. Germline trimming cut 3 bases from V and 4 bases from J; bases unmatched to any gene: 16. DNA of the CDR3: TGCGCCAGCAGCCATCCTCGGACAGGGAGGACGCGGGATAATGAAAAACTGTTTTTT. Protein sequence: CASSHPRTGRTRDNEKLFF.

This clonotype was recorded at least ten times. The chain recombines TRBV5-1 with TRBJ2-7, with 12 positions matching TRBD2. V gave up 0 bases and J gave up 3 bases; unmatched junction bases: 1. The CDR3 runs 15 residues. Germline V gene data show CDR1 as SGHRS and CDR2 as YFSETQ. Here the CDR3 reads CASSLELAGGYEQYF. CDR3 nucleotides: TGCGCCAGCAGCTTGGAACTAGCGGGGGGCTACGAGCAGTACTTC.

Notes on this clonotype: One base away lies a much larger clone, so this may be a sequencing read error. V and J are TRBV4-1 and TRBJ1-5; the D gene is possibly TRBD1 (5 bases). Germline CDR1 and CDR2: MGHRA and YSYEKL. This CDR3 contains 19 residues. The CDR3 sequence is CASSQDLWGGVKSNRPQHF. DNA of the CDR3: TGCGCCAGCAGCCAAGATTTGTGGGGCGGGGTCAAGAGCAATCGGCCCCAGCATTTT.